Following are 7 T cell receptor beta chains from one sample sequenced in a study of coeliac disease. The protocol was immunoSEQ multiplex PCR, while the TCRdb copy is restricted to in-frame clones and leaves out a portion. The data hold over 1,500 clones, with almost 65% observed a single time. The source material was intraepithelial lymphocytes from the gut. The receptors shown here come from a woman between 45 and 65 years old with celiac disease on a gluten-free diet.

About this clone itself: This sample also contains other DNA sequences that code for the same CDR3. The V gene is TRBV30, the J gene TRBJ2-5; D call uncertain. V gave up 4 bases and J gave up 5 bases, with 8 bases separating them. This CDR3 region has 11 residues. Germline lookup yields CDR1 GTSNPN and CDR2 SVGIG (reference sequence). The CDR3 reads CAWTGGETQYF. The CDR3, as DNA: TGTGCCTGGACAGGTGGGGAGACCCAGTACTTC.

The CDR3 DNA is TGCGCCAGCAGCTTGGAGGAGCCCTCAGCGGGGGTTAAAGTCGGCACCGGGGAGCTGTTTTTT. This translates into CASSLEEPSAGVKVGTGELFF. The rearrangement links TRBV5-1 to TRBJ2-2, with 8 nucleotides matching TRBD2. This CDR3 comprises 21 residues. Germline CDR1 and CDR2: SGHRS and YFSETQ. The ends lost 0 bases at V and 4 bases at J; junction bases unmatched: 20.

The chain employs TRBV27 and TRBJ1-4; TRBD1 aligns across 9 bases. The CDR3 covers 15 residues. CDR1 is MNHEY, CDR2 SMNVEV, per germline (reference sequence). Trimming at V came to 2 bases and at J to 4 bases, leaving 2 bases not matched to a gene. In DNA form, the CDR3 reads TGTGCCAGCAGTTTAGGGGACAGGGATAATGAAAAACTGTTTTTT. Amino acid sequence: CASSLGDRDNEKLFF.

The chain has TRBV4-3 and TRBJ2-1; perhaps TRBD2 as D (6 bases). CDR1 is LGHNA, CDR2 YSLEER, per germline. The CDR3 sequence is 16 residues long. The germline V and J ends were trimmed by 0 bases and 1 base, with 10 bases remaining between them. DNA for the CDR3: TGCGCCAGCAGCCAAGATCGGGACTTGTCCTACAATGAGCAGTTCTTC. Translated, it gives CASSQDRDLSYNEQFF.

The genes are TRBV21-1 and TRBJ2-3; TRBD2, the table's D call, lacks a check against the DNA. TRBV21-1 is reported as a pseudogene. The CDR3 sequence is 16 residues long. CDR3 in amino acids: CASSQLGGPSTDTQYF. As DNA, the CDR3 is TGTGCCAGCAGCCAATTGGGGGGTCCTAGCACAGATACGCAGTATTTT.

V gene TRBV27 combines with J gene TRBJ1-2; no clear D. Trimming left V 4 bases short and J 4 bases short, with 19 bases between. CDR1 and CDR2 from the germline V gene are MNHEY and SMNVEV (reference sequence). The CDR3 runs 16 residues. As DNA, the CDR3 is TGTGCCAGCAGTTCCTCCGGGATACTGCGCCCCTATGGCTACACCTTC. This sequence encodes CASSSSGILRPYGYTF.

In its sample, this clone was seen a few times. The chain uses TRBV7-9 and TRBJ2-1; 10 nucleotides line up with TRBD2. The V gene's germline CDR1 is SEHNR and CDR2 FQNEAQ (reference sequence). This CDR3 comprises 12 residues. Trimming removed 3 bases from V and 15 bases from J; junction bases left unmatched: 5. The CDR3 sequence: CASSFSGTSAFF. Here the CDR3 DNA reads TGTGCCAGCAGCTTCTCCGGGACTAGCGCGTTCTTC.